This T cell receptor (beta chain) comes out of a study of T cell responses to AZD1222 COVID-19 vaccine. Notes on this clone: Its antigen is as yet unknown.

Some clones are missing from TCRdb's copy, which holds only in-frame ones; the method was immunoSEQ multiplex PCR. The sample records about 120,000 clones, 85% to 90% being singletons. V lost 1 base, J lost 5 bases, and 14 bases lay in between. The germline V gene encodes CDR1 SGHAT and CDR2 FQNNGV. This CDR3 has 15 amino acids. Study outcomes and limitations: At study baseline, merely a handful of AZD1222 recipients were seropositive. Per reports, nearly half of all spike-specific TCRs target regions that are unmutated in variants.

The TCR originated in an adult in good health. Sample: peripheral blood, taken on day 0 of AZD1222 vaccination. The chain uses TRBV11-2 and TRBJ2-5; TRBD2 might be the D (6 bases). The CDR3 DNA reads as TGTGCCAGCAGCTTAGTACGGGAGAGTTGGGAGACCCAGTACTTC. Amino acids: CASSLVRESWETQYF.